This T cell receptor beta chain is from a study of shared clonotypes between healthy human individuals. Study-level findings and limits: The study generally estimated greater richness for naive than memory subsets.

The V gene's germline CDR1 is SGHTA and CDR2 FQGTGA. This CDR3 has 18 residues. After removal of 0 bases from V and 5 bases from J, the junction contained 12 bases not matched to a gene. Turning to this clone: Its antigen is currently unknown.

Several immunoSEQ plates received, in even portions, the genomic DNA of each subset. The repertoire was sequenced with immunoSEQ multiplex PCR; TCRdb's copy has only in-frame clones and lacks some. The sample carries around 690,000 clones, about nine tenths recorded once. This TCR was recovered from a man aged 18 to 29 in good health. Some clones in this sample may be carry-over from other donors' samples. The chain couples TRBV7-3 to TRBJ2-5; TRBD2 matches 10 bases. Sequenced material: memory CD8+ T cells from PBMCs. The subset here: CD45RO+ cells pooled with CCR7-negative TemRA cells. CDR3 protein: CASSLTYGPSGSSETQYF. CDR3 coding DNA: TGTGCCAGCAGCTTAACGTATGGACCTAGCGGGAGTTCTGAGACCCAGTACTTC.